This TCR beta chain was recorded in a study of Graves' ophthalmopathy and Graves' hyperthyroidism. Study-wide findings and caveats: For separating ophthalmopathy from stable hyperthyroidism, a 13-signature model gave around 86% sensitivity and approximately 80% specificity.

The study excluded patients with other autoimmune diseases, uncontrolled infections, pregnancy or lactation. Serum thyroxine and TRAb, along with clinical symptoms, thyroid ultrasound and orbital computed tomography, were what diagnosis relied on. The study amplified TCR beta CDR3 regions using RNA transcripts. Scientists carried out first-round RT-PCR using HTBI primers and then a second-round multiplex PCR. TCRdb redid the calling of the multiplex PCR reads with MiXCR, one entry per CDR3 protein. The sample includes over 500,000 distinct CDR3 sequences, around a fifth seen only once; the top ten take more than 5.5%. This clonotype was seen more than once but under ten times. What it binds is not known. Per the germline V gene, CDR1 is SNHLY and CDR2 is FYNNEI. The CDR3 loop spans 12 amino acids. V lost 8 bases and J 2 bases, leaving 8 bases between the germline ends.

The chain joins TRBV2 to TRBJ2-3; D uncertain. Specimen: peripheral blood. The source of this sequence is a woman aged 18-29 years with stable Graves' hyperthyroidism. Some clones in this sample may be carry-over from other donors' samples. CDR3 region: CASGEITDTQYF. In DNA, the CDR3 is TGTGCCAGCGGCGAGATCACAGATACGCAGTATTTT.